This record covers a single TCR beta chain. Its specificity is not known. Since a much larger clone is just one base distant, this may be a read error. Germline assignment: CDR1 SGHKS and CDR2 YYEKEE (reference sequence). CDR3 size: 14 residues. Trimming removed 1 base at V and 7 bases at J, with 14 bases between. This sample was taken from a study of neurological immune-mediated disorders. PBMCs numbering 2 million and stored at -80 C yielded the unsorted libraries. By 5'RACE with 10-nucleotide random UMIs, the cDNA was made. TCRdb independently ran MiXCR on the 5' RACE reads; one entry per CDR3 protein. The table includes tens of thousands of distinct CDR3 sequences, 3.5% to 5% detected once. General observations from the study: Neither clinical nor MRI features were associated with the multiple sclerosis repertoire cluster. Phylogenetic grouping assigned the repertoires of 18 of 34 multiple sclerosis patients to one related-CDR3 cluster, which constitutes a possible signature.

The TCR comes from a man aged 50 to 60 with multiple sclerosis. Sequencing was carried out using PBMCs. The rearrangement links TRBV5-5 to TRBJ1-1, with TRBD1 as a possible D gene (5 bases). The CDR3 sequence is CASSLTTGGDEAFF. CDR3 nucleotide sequence: TGTGCCAGCAGCTTGACCACCGGGGGGGATGAAGCTTTCTTT.